Below are 14 T cell receptor beta chains sequenced from a single sample in a study of blood T cell repertoires in COVID-19 (dated by TCRdb to the early 2020s). The library was produced with the immunoSEQ multiplex PCR assay. TCRdb took over this immuneACCESS table, retaining in-frame rearrangements with V and J assigned. Such tables are incomplete; in checked studies, under half of the missing clones stem from an unresolved V gene, and the remainder is unexplained. The sample table lists around 150,000 clones, 65% to 85% of them with a count of one. 7% to 9% of the sample belongs to the ten largest clones. Sample: peripheral blood. The receptors originated from a man between 50 and 59 years old with active or convalescent COVID-19.

The V and J genes are TRBV9 and TRBJ2-7, with TRBD2 identical over 9 bases. The V segment lost 4 bases and the J segment 4 bases; nucleotides outside the gene matches: 6. The CDR3 has 14 residues. The germline V gene has CDR1 SGDLS and CDR2 YYNGEE. CDR3 DNA sequence: TGTGCCAGCAGCCCTCGACTAGCGGAGTACGAGCAGTACTTC. As protein: CASSPRLAEYEQYF.

The chain carries TRBV11-1 and TRBJ2-1; D gene ambiguous. The V end lost 1 base, the J end lost 0 bases, and 7 bases lay between the germline ends. This CDR3 has 15 amino acids. Germline-derived CDR1 and CDR2 are SGHAT and FQDESV (reference sequence). The CDR3 sequence: CASSLGLSSYNEQFF. CDR3 DNA sequence: TGTGCCAGCAGCTTAGGTCTGAGCTCCTACAATGAGCAGTTCTTC.

This clone came up a few times. The chain employs TRBV19 and TRBJ1-2; tentative D call: TRBD1 (5 bases). CDR1 and CDR2 (germline): LNHDA, SQIVND (reference sequence). Trimming took off 5 bases at V and 4 bases at J, with 11 bases between the two ends. The CDR3 is made up of 13 amino acids. The CDR3 DNA follows: TGTGCCAGTAGTCCCCGGACAACCTATGGCTACACCTTC. This sequence encodes CASSPRTTYGYTF. Full variable domain (outside the CDR3, taken from reference TRBV19 and TRBJ1-2): DGGITQSPKYLFRKEGQNVTLSCEQNLNHDAMYWYRQDPGQGLRLIYYSQIVNDFQKGDIAEGYSVSREKKESFPLTVTSAQKNPTAFYLCASSPRTTYGYTFGSGTRLTVV.

J is TRBJ1-1 and V is TRBV10-1; weak D call: TRBD1 (5 bases). CDR1 WNHNN and CDR2 SYGVQD come from the germline V gene (reference sequence). V was shortened by 4 bases and J by 7 bases, with 10 bases between the two germline ends. The CDR3 covers 12 residues. The chain's CDR3 is CASSAYRGEAFF. The CDR3, as DNA: TGCGCCAGCAGTGCGTATAGGGGTGAAGCTTTCTTT.

The chain employs TRBV5-1 and TRBJ2-5; D gene unclear. The CDR3 covers 15 residues. Germline V gene lookup returns CDR1 SGHRS and CDR2 YFSETQ. V lost 1 base, J lost 5 bases, and 15 bases lay in between. The DNA of the CDR3 is TGCGCCAGCAGCTTGAATAACGGGTTCGGGGAGACCCAGTACTTC. This encodes CASSLNNGFGETQYF. Supplemented by reference TRBV5-1 and TRBJ2-5, the full variable domain reads KAGVTQTPRYLIKTRGQQVTLSCSPISGHRSVSWYQQTPGQGLQFLFEYFSETQRNKGNFPGRFSGRQFSNSRSEMNVSTLELGDSALYLCASSLNNGFGETQYFGPGTRLLVL.

This chain connects TRBV5-8 to TRBJ2-5; 12 bases agree with TRBD2. V lost 0 bases to trimming and J lost 5 bases; unmatched junction nucleotides: 8. The length of the CDR3 is 17 residues. Germline CDR1 and CDR2: SGHTS and YDEGEE. The DNA for the CDR3 is TGTGCCAGCAGCTTGGTTTTAGGGACTAGCGGGTCGGAGACCCAGTACTTC. This encodes CASSLVLGTSGSETQYF.

In this sample, this clone turned up a few times. V gene TRBV19 combines with J gene TRBJ1-5; D may be TRBD1 (6 bases). The CDR3 is 13 amino acids. Germline CDR1 reads LNHDA; CDR2 reads SQIVND (reference sequence). V gave up 5 bases and J gave up 11 bases, with 16 bases separating them. The CDR3 region is CASSGGTWLAQHF. CDR3 nucleotide sequence: TGTGCCAGTAGTGGGGGCACTTGGTTAGCCCAGCATTTT.

The V gene is TRBV18, the J gene TRBJ1-1; 11 nucleotides line up with TRBD1. The germline gives CDR1 KGHSH, CDR2 LQKENI. CDR3 length: 14 residues. V shed 2 bases, J shed 10 bases, and the junction held 6 bases outside the gene matches. CDR3 amino acids: CASSPGSGTGGAFF. The CDR3 coding sequence is TGTGCCAGCTCACCAGGATCCGGGACAGGGGGAGCTTTCTTT.

CDR3 in amino acids: CASSPSLAGVHTQYF. DNA of the CDR3: TGTGCCAGCAGCCCGTCACTAGCGGGAGTACATACGCAGTATTTT. V gene TRBV3-1 (or the pseudogene TRBV3-2) combines with J gene TRBJ2-3; the match to TRBD2 covers 11 bases. Trimming at V came to 4 bases and at J to 7 bases, leaving 7 bases not matched to a gene. The CDR3 sequence is 15 residues long. The germline gives CDR1 LGHDT, CDR2 YNNKEL (reference sequence).

The V and J genes are TRBV6-6 and TRBJ2-5; the match to TRBD1 covers 7 bases. The J segment lost 5 bases and the V segment lost 6 bases, leaving 9 bases of the junction unmatched. The CDR3 spans 14 residues. Germline assignment: CDR1 MNHNY and CDR2 SVGAGI (reference sequence). The CDR3 nucleotides are TGTGCCAGCAGCCCCCTAGGGGGCGGGGAGACCCAGTACTTC. It codes for CASSPLGGGETQYF.

V and J are TRBV27 and TRBJ1-5, with D perhaps TRBD1 (5 bases). V was cut by 5 bases and J by 0 bases, with 20 bases left in between. Germline CDR1 MNHEY, CDR2 SMNVEV (reference sequence). The CDR3 is made up of 18 amino acids. CDR3 nucleotide sequence: TGTGCCAGCAGTCAACGGGCAGGGAGGTTTTATAGCAATCAGCCCCAGCATTTT. It yields the protein CASSQRAGRFYSNQPQHF.

The gene calls are TRBV18 and TRBJ1-6; TRBD1 aligns across 8 bases. Germline CDR1 KGHSH, CDR2 LQKENI. The length of the CDR3 is 16 residues. V was pared by 4 bases and J by 4 bases, with 6 bases of the junction left unmatched. CDR3 nucleotides: TGTGCCAGCTCACTCGGACAGGGTCCGTATAATTCACCCCTCCACTTT. Translation gives CASSLGQGPYNSPLHF.

J is TRBJ2-7 and V is TRBV20-1, with unresolved D. Germline V gene sequence: CDR1 DFQATT, CDR2 SNEGSKA (reference sequence). The CDR3 has 12 amino acids. Trimming removed 3 bases at V and 0 bases at J, with 6 bases between. The CDR3, as DNA: TGCAGTGCTAGTACTGCCTCCTACGAGCAGTACTTC. Translating it yields CSASTASYEQYF.

J is TRBJ1-5 and V is TRBV20-1, with D unclear. Germline V CDR1 and CDR2: DFQATT, SNEGSKA (reference sequence). This CDR3 is built from 13 residues. Trimming pared 3 bases from V and 2 bases from J, leaving 8 bases between. The CDR3: CSASIARNQPQHF. The CDR3 DNA reads TGCAGTGCTAGTATTGCGCGCAATCAGCCCCAGCATTTT.